This T cell receptor beta chain was recovered during a study of T cells in Graves' hyperthyroidism and ophthalmopathy. Study-level points and caveats: Ophthalmopathy got predicted by the model a median approximately 6 months before its onset. From stable hyperthyroidism, ophthalmopathy was set apart by a 13 V-J model.

V lost 4 bases and J 1 base, leaving 13 bases between the germline ends. Per germline, CDR1 SGHTA and CDR2 FQGNSA. The CDR3 spans 15 residues. What was amplified from RNA transcripts were TCR beta CDR3 regions. An initial round of RT-PCR targeting the TCR CDR3 relied on the HTBI primer set. TCRdb used MiXCR to reprocess the multiplex PCR reads, holding one entry per CDR3 protein. The sample holds over 650,000 distinct CDR3 sequences, 45% seen once. Uncontrolled infection, other autoimmune disease, pregnancy and lactation each barred patients from inclusion. Clinical symptoms, serum thyroxine, TRAb, thyroid ultrasound and orbital computed tomography established diagnosis. About this clonotype itself: What it binds is not known.

The chain recombines TRBV7-2 with TRBJ1-2; D remains ambiguous. Sequencing used peripheral blood or thyroid tissue (not recorded which). The receptor's source is an adult man with Graves' disease, either hyperthyroidism or ophthalmopathy (not recorded which). The CDR3 here is CASSSAATDNYGYTF. Written as DNA, the CDR3 is TGTGCCAGCAGCTCTGCCGCTACCGATAACTATGGCTACACCTTC.